This T cell receptor beta chain came from a study of T cell clonality in common variable immunodeficiency. General observations from the study: In common variable immunodeficiency, TCR beta chains reportedly carried fewer deletions and N-nucleotide insertions. Authors noted CVID clonality's cause needs subpopulation repertoire sequencing.

There are many counts of this clone. Its specificity is not known. The read finishes 3 residues shy of the CDR3 end, and the germline J gene is used to complete it. CDR1 and CDR2 from the germline V gene are SNHLY and FYNNEI. The length of the CDR3 is 15 residues. J was trimmed by 2 bases and V by 8 bases; bases with no gene match: 10. TCRdb keeps only in-frame clones here, not all; method: immunoSEQ multiplex PCR. Recorded here are 30,000 to 40,000 clones, none singletons. The sequence was collected from a human donor with common variable immunodeficiency. V usage is TRBV2 and J usage is TRBJ2-3; TRBD2 matches 7 bases. The specimen was peripheral blood mononuclear cells. The part of the CDR3 DNA that was read is TGTGCCAGCTCCCGGGGGACTACCTACACAGATACG. This codes for CASSRGTTYTDT. The CDR3, in full, reads CASSRGTTYTDTQYF.